Listed here are 23 T cell receptor beta chains from one sample, sequenced in a study of blood T cell repertoires in COVID-19. Here immunoSEQ multiplex PCR was the method, and the copy in TCRdb shows in-frame clones only, minus some. The table lists about 50,000 clones, 86% of them singletons, with approximately 2% in the top ten. The sequenced material came from peripheral blood. The origin of the receptors is a woman aged 55-70 years with acute or convalescent COVID-19.

The count of this clone is one. The gene calls are TRBV6-1 and TRBJ1-1; possibly TRBD1 for D (6 bases). The V gene's germline CDR1 is MNHNS and CDR2 SASEGT. V lost 2 bases and J 10 bases, leaving 26 bases between the germline ends. This CDR3 contains 17 residues. CDR3 protein: CASSELGRGDSRRVAFF. CDR3 sequence (DNA): TGTGCCAGCAGTGAATTGGGGAGGGGGGACTCTCGTAGGGTAGCTTTCTTT.

V usage is TRBV7-9 and J usage is TRBJ1-5, with a tentative D call TRBD1 (5 bases). V was trimmed by 1 base and J by 5 bases, leaving 6 bases between them. CDR1 SEHNR and CDR2 FQNEAQ come from the germline V gene (reference sequence). The CDR3 has 13 residues. CDR3 sequence: CASSLGGDQPQHF. DNA of the CDR3: TGTGCCAGCAGCTTAGGGGGGGATCAGCCCCAGCATTTT.

The chain uses TRBV21-1 and TRBJ1-1; no DNA check was done on the table's D call, TRBD1. TRBV21-1 is designated a pseudogene. CDR3 size: 14 residues. The CDR3 here is CASSPHRENTEAFF. The CDR3 region has the DNA TGTGCCAGCAGCCCCCACAGGGAGAACACTGAAGCTTTCTTT.

The chain employs TRBV19 and TRBJ1-5; possibly TRBD1 for D (5 bases). Germline V CDR1 and CDR2: LNHDA, SQIVND (reference sequence). The germline V and J ends were trimmed by 7 bases and 0 bases, with 13 bases remaining between them. The CDR3 contains 15 residues. In DNA form, the CDR3 reads TGTGCCAGTAAAATGGGGGACTATAGCAATCAGCCCCAGCATTTT. Translation: CASKMGDYSNQPQHF. Drawing the rest from reference TRBV19 and TRBJ1-5, the complete variable domain is DGGITQSPKYLFRKEGQNVTLSCEQNLNHDAMYWYRQDPGQGLRLIYYSQIVNDFQKGDIAEGYSVSREKKESFPLTVTSAQKNPTAFYLCASKMGDYSNQPQHFGDGTRLSIL.

The genes are TRBV5-1 and TRBJ2-1; 9 nucleotides agree with TRBD2. V gave up 0 bases and J gave up 6 bases; unmatched junction bases: 16. Per germline, CDR1 SGHRS and CDR2 YFSETQ. The CDR3 totals 19 residues. Here the CDR3 reads CASSLVTRDLRGRANEQFF. The CDR3 DNA is TGCGCCAGCAGCTTGGTAACCAGGGATTTACGCGGGAGGGCCAATGAGCAGTTCTTC.

The V call is TRBV4-2, the J call TRBJ1-2; TRBD1 matches at 8 bases. Trimming cost V 0 bases and J 8 bases; bases outside gene matches: 5. This CDR3 comprises 14 residues. CDR1 and CDR2 from the germline V gene are LGHNA and YNFKEQ. The CDR3 here is CASSQDLHRGGYTF. DNA for the CDR3: TGTGCCAGCAGCCAAGATCTTCACAGGGGGGGCTACACCTTC.

The V and J genes are TRBV19 and TRBJ1-5; possible D gene TRBD1, 5 bases. CDR3 size: 16 residues. V lost 7 bases and J lost 2, with 18 bases in between. Germline lookup yields CDR1 LNHDA and CDR2 SQIVND (reference sequence). The CDR3 is CASKDPQGWGNQPQHF. CDR3 in DNA: TGTGCCAGTAAGGATCCGCAGGGATGGGGCAATCAGCCCCAGCATTTT. The full variable domain, its missing parts supplied by reference TRBV19 and TRBJ1-5, is DGGITQSPKYLFRKEGQNVTLSCEQNLNHDAMYWYRQDPGQGLRLIYYSQIVNDFQKGDIAEGYSVSREKKESFPLTVTSAQKNPTAFYLCASKDPQGWGNQPQHFGDGTRLSIL.

The J gene is TRBJ2-5, the V gene TRBV7-8; TRBD2 aligns across 10 bases. This CDR3 has 19 amino acids. J lost 9 bases, V lost 5 bases, and 24 bases had no gene match. Germline values: CDR1 SGHVS, CDR2 FQNEAQ. DNA of the CDR3: TGTGCCAGCAGCCCCCGTCGGGTTTGGGCTAGCGGGAGAGGGGGGTCCCAGTACTTC. This translates into CASSPRRVWASGRGGSQYF.

The V gene is TRBV11-2, the J gene TRBJ2-7, with 11 nucleotides matching TRBD2. Germline values: CDR1 SGHAT, CDR2 FQNNGV. V was pared by 5 bases and J by 2 bases, with 2 bases of the junction left unmatched. This CDR3 is 14 amino acids long. The CDR3 DNA follows: TGTGCCAGCAGCGCTAGCGGGGGGCCCTACGAGCAGTACTTC. It yields the protein CASSASGGPYEQYF. The entire variable domain, with the rest obtained from reference TRBV11-2 and TRBJ2-7, is as follows: EAGVAQSPRYKIIEKRQSVAFWCNPISGHATLYWYQQILGQGPKLLIQFQNNGVVDDSQLPKDRFSAERLKGVDSTLKIQPAKLEDSAVYLCASSASGGPYEQYFGPGTRLTVT.

The rearrangement links TRBV2 to TRBJ1-3; the match to TRBD1 covers 8 bases. Germline CDR1 reads SNHLY; CDR2 reads FYNNEI. After removal of 4 bases from V and 0 bases from J, the junction contained 8 bases not matched to a gene. This CDR3 is 17 amino acids long. CDR3 coding DNA: TGTGCCAGCAGTGGTGGACAGGGAATGTACTCTGGAAACACCATATATTTT. This gives the protein CASSGGQGMYSGNTIYF.

The chain couples TRBV6-5 to TRBJ1-2; 9 bases are a match to TRBD1. Germline lookup yields CDR1 MNHEY and CDR2 SVGAGI. The CDR3 has 15 residues. The ends lost 6 bases at V and 4 bases at J; junction bases unmatched: 9. CDR3 nucleotides: TGTGCCAGCAGGCAATCAGGGACAGGGACCTATGGCTACACCTTC. Translation gives CASRQSGTGTYGYTF.

This chain links TRBV10-3 with TRBJ1-2, with 7 bases aligning to TRBD1. The CDR3 contains 14 residues. The V and J ends lost 10 bases and 4 bases, in that order; junction bases with no gene match: 12. Germline CDR1 and CDR2: ENHRY and SYGVKD. CDR3 coding DNA: TGTGCCACCAGGCCCGTGGGACAGACCTATGGCTACACCTTC. It is translated as CATRPVGQTYGYTF.

This chain links TRBV5-6 with TRBJ2-3; 8 bases agree with TRBD1. There are 16 residues in the CDR3. The germline gives CDR1 SGHDT, CDR2 YYEEEE. V shed 0 bases and J 3 bases; nucleotides not matched to a gene: 6. The CDR3 here is CASSLADRVGTDTQYF. The CDR3 bases are TGTGCCAGCAGCTTGGCGGACAGGGTTGGGACAGATACGCAGTATTTT.

The chain couples TRBV5-5 to TRBJ1-1, with a weak D call TRBD1 (6 bases). V lost 1 base and J 5 bases, leaving 12 bases between the germline ends. Germline assignment: CDR1 SGHKS and CDR2 YYEKEE (reference sequence). CDR3 size: 14 residues. CDR3 DNA: TGTGCCAGCAGCTTGAGGACAGTCGGAACTGAAGCTTTCTTT. Protein sequence: CASSLRTVGTEAFF.

This chain joins TRBV2 and TRBJ2-3, with 7 bases identical to TRBD2. The CDR3 spans 16 residues. V shed 6 bases, J shed 2 bases, and the junction held 11 bases outside the gene matches. The germline gives CDR1 SNHLY, CDR2 FYNNEI. The CDR3 is CASRRTRPLPTDTQYF. The CDR3 DNA sequence: TGTGCCAGCAGAAGGACTAGACCTCTTCCCACAGATACGCAGTATTTT.

This chain uses TRBV24-1 with TRBJ2-1; 8 nucleotides align to TRBD1. Germline CDR1 is KGHDR and CDR2 is SFDVKD. The V and J ends lost 4 bases and 6 bases, in that order; junction bases with no gene match: 4. CDR3 length equals 14 residues. The CDR3 region is CATSDTGQGNEQFF. The CDR3 region has the DNA TGTGCCACCAGTGACACTGGACAGGGCAATGAGCAGTTCTTC.

The V gene is TRBV28, the J gene TRBJ2-1; D may be TRBD2 (6 bases). Germline V gene sequence: CDR1 MDHEN, CDR2 SYDVKM. Trimming took off 4 bases at V and 7 bases at J, with 20 bases between the two ends. This CDR3 region has 16 residues. Here the CDR3 DNA reads TGTGCCAGCAGTTCTTACGGCCTCCGGGGGTGGAATGAGCAGTTCTTC. Translation: CASSSYGLRGWNEQFF.

The V gene is TRBV6-5, the J gene TRBJ1-1; D gene ambiguous. V was cut by 0 bases and J by 6 bases, with 17 bases left in between. CDR1 MNHEY and CDR2 SVGAGI come from the germline V gene. The CDR3 is made up of 16 amino acids. As DNA, the CDR3 is TGTGCCAGCAGTTACTCGAATTGGAGGGTTAGGGCTGAAGCTTTCTTT. This codes for CASSYSNWRVRAEAFF.

CDR3 coding DNA: TGTGCCAGCAGCGTAGGACAGGGTGGCGAGACCCAGTACTTC. It encodes CASSVGQGGETQYF. The chain carries TRBV9 and TRBJ2-5; 7 nucleotides line up with TRBD1. The ends lost 0 bases at V and 5 bases at J; junction bases unmatched: 4. The length of the CDR3 is 14 residues. Germline lookup yields CDR1 SGDLS and CDR2 YYNGEE.

The rearrangement uses TRBV5-5 and TRBJ2-7, with 12 bases matching TRBD2. The V gene end was trimmed by 4 bases and the J gene end by 0 bases; junction bases not matched to a gene: 5. CDR3 length: 16 residues. CDR1 and CDR2 (germline): SGHKS, YYEKEE (reference sequence). The CDR3 protein is CASSTRLAGDSYEQYF. CDR3 DNA: TGTGCCAGCAGCACCAGACTAGCGGGGGACTCCTACGAGCAGTACTTC.

The chain combines TRBV20-1 with TRBJ2-1; 8 nucleotides align to TRBD2. CDR3 length: 16 amino acids. V lost 3 bases, J lost 2 bases, and 9 bases stayed unmatched. From germline, CDR1 is DFQATT and CDR2 SNEGSKA (reference sequence). The CDR3 spells CSASKPGLGAYNEQFF. DNA of the CDR3: TGCAGTGCTAGTAAACCGGGACTAGGTGCCTACAATGAGCAGTTCTTC.

This sequence joins TRBV27 and TRBJ2-3, with a weak D call TRBD2 (7 bases). This CDR3 contains 14 residues. The V end lost 6 bases, the J end lost 2 bases, and 12 bases lay between the germline ends. Germline CDR1 and CDR2: MNHEY and SMNVEV (reference sequence). The CDR3 protein is CASRRAGATDTQYF. Here the CDR3 DNA reads TGTGCCAGCAGGAGGGCGGGGGCCACAGATACGCAGTATTTT.

The chain combines TRBV29-1 with TRBJ2-5; D perhaps matches TRBD1 (5 bases). Germline loops: CDR1 SQVTM, CDR2 ANQGSEA. Trimming removed 5 bases at V and 1 base at J, with 11 bases between. This CDR3 has 13 amino acids. The CDR3 loop is CSVHGRGQETQYF. The CDR3 DNA reads as TGCAGCGTTCATGGAAGGGGCCAAGAGACCCAGTACTTC.